This entry lists 23 T cell receptor beta chains sequenced from one sample in a study of blood T cell repertoires in COVID-19. The data were produced by immunoSEQ multiplex PCR, yet TCRdb's version contains in-frame clones alone and is incomplete. Among around 140,000 clones listed, 85% were seen once. Sample: peripheral blood. All receptors come from a human donor with acute or convalescent COVID-19. The donor label of this sample is uncertain.

The rearrangement joins TRBV29-1 to TRBJ1-1; D perhaps matches TRBD1 (6 bases). Germline V gene lookup returns CDR1 SQVTM and CDR2 ANQGSEA. The CDR3 has 13 amino acids. V dropped 6 bases and J dropped 1 base, with 12 bases sitting between them. The CDR3 sequence is CSVLKGQNTEAFF. CDR3 coding DNA: TGCAGCGTATTAAAGGGACAGAACACTGAAGCTTTCTTT.

The genes are TRBV5-6 and TRBJ2-1, with 12 nucleotides matching TRBD2. Germline CDR1 is SGHDT and CDR2 is YYEEEE. Trimming at V came to 0 bases and at J to 10 bases, leaving 11 bases not matched to a gene. This CDR3 has 17 amino acids. This CDR3 reads CASSLDPTSGSRSEQFF. In DNA form, the CDR3 reads TGTGCCAGCAGCTTGGACCCGACTAGCGGGAGTCGTTCCGAGCAGTTCTTC.

The rearrangement uses TRBV11-2 and TRBJ2-2; 9 nucleotides agree with TRBD2. V dropped 8 bases and J dropped 0; count of bases not matched to a gene: 7. The CDR3 consists of 16 residues. Germline CDR1 SGHAT, CDR2 FQNNGV. This CDR3 reads CASGRGGGANTGELFF. DNA for the CDR3: TGTGCCAGCGGGCGAGGCGGGGGGGCGAACACCGGGGAGCTGTTTTTT.

The V call is TRBV3-1 (or the pseudogene TRBV3-2), the J call TRBJ1-2; D not certain. This CDR3 spans 12 amino acids. V was pared by 1 base and J by 8 bases, with 8 bases between. CDR1 and CDR2 from the germline V gene are LGHDT and YNNKEL (reference sequence). The CDR3 DNA reads TGTGCCAGCAGCCAAGCGACATTAGGCTACACCTTC. Translated: CASSQATLGYTF.

The chain has TRBV21-1 and TRBJ2-5; the table's TRBD2 call for D was not verified on the DNA. TRBV21-1 is designated a pseudogene. This CDR3 has 15 residues. The CDR3 DNA is TGTGCCAGCAGCAAAAAGGGTACTAGCTGGGAGACCCAGTACTTC. Protein product: CASSKKGTSWETQYF.

The rearrangement uses TRBV5-1 and TRBJ1-1, with 8 bases aligning to TRBD1. This CDR3 comprises 15 residues. In germline, CDR1 is SGHRS, CDR2 YFSETQ. With V trimmed by 1 base and J by 2 bases, 4 bases remained unmatched. The CDR3 nucleotides are TGCGCCAGCAGCTTGAGGACAGGGCTAAACACTGAAGCTTTCTTT. It translates to CASSLRTGLNTEAFF.

The chain employs TRBV7-2 and TRBJ2-7, with 8 nucleotides matching TRBD2. Germline V lookup: CDR1 SGHTA, CDR2 FQGNSA. The length of the CDR3 is 14 residues. V lost 4 bases, J lost 2 bases, and 4 bases stayed unmatched. The DNA of the CDR3 is TGTGCCAGCAGCTCGGGACTAGAAGCCTACGAGCAGTACTTC. Translated, it gives CASSSGLEAYEQYF.

This clone was observed a handful of times. The chain uses TRBV24-1 and TRBJ1-5; perhaps TRBD1 as D (6 bases). In germline, CDR1 is KGHDR, CDR2 SFDVKD. This CDR3 spans 16 amino acids. V was trimmed by 3 bases and J by 3 bases, leaving 14 bases between them. CDR3 coding DNA: TGTGCCACCAGTGATGAGTCAGGGGCGCTCAATCAGCCCCAGCATTTT. It codes for CATSDESGALNQPQHF.

The rearrangement links TRBV7-2 to TRBJ1-3; D is unclear. The germline V and J ends were trimmed by 5 bases and 0 bases, with 11 bases remaining between them. Looked up from germline, CDR1 is SGHTA and CDR2 is FQGNSA. This CDR3 spans 15 amino acids. The CDR3: CASSLMDYSGNTIYF. As DNA, the CDR3 is TGTGCCAGCAGCCTAATGGACTACTCTGGAAACACCATATATTTT.

The chain employs TRBV5-5 and TRBJ2-3, with D possibly being TRBD2 (6 bases). Trimming cost V 1 base and J 0 bases, with 9 bases left between them. This CDR3 is built from 15 residues. Germline assignment: CDR1 SGHKS and CDR2 YYEKEE (reference sequence). The CDR3 bases are TGTGCCAGCAGCTTGACGGGGGAGAGCACAGATACGCAGTATTTT. Protein product: CASSLTGESTDTQYF.

The chain couples TRBV5-1 to TRBJ1-6; possibly TRBD1 for D (5 bases). With 2 bases removed from V and 2 bases from J, the gap between germline ends came to 11 bases. The CDR3 totals 16 residues. Germline V lookup: CDR1 SGHRS, CDR2 YFSETQ. The CDR3: CASSFQGSPYNSPLHF. Here the CDR3 DNA reads TGCGCCAGCAGCTTCCAGGGTAGTCCCTATAATTCACCCCTCCACTTT.

The V and J genes are TRBV5-6 and TRBJ2-2; D is possibly TRBD2 (5 bases). Trimming shortened V by 1 base and J by 3 bases, and 7 bases separated the two germline ends. The CDR3 contains 14 residues. Germline lookup yields CDR1 SGHDT and CDR2 YYEEEE. CDR3 in DNA: TGTGCCAGCAGCTTGTTCGGGGACACCGGGGAGCTGTTTTTT. Translated: CASSLFGDTGELFF.

The chain carries TRBV7-2 and TRBJ1-1, with TRBD1 identical over 7 bases. V gave up 6 bases and J gave up 4 bases; unmatched junction bases: 5. The germline CDR1 and CDR2 sequences are SGHTA and FQGNSA. This CDR3 spans 13 amino acids. In DNA, the CDR3 is TGTGCCAGCAGTGGGACAGCGGGCACTGAAGCTTTCTTT. Translating it yields CASSGTAGTEAFF.

The V and J genes are TRBV9 and TRBJ1-4, with D perhaps TRBD1 (5 bases). CDR3 length: 14 residues. V was trimmed by 3 bases and J by 5 bases, leaving 11 bases between them. The germline V gene has CDR1 SGDLS and CDR2 YYNGEE. CDR3 region: CASSATVNNEKLFF. The CDR3 DNA sequence: TGTGCCAGCAGCGCGACAGTTAACAATGAAAAACTGTTTTTT.

V and J are TRBV6-5 and TRBJ2-3; 8 bases line up with TRBD2. Germline V CDR1 and CDR2: MNHEY, SVGAGI. The V and J ends lost 2 bases and 2 bases, in that order; junction bases with no gene match: 3. The length of the CDR3 is 15 residues. CDR3 sequence (DNA): TGTGCCAGCAGTTACACGGGAGGGACCACAGATACGCAGTATTTT. This codes for CASSYTGGTTDTQYF.

The V call is TRBV7-9, the J call TRBJ1-1, with 8 nucleotides matching TRBD1. There are 15 residues in the CDR3. V trimming: 5 bases; J trimming: 1 base; junction bases outside the gene matches: 6. Germline V gene sequence: CDR1 SEHNR, CDR2 FQNEAQ (reference sequence). CDR3 loop: CASSARTGQNTEAFF. CDR3 sequence (DNA): TGTGCCAGCAGCGCCCGGACAGGGCAGAACACTGAAGCTTTCTTT.

The chain is built from TRBV5-5 and TRBJ2-1, with 12 bases matching TRBD2. With 4 bases clipped from V and 2 bases from J, the junction kept 4 bases outside the gene matches. Looked up from germline, CDR1 is SGHKS and CDR2 is YYEKEE (reference sequence). The CDR3 loop spans 16 amino acids. In nucleotides, the CDR3 is TGTGCCAGCAGCCTCCTAGCGGGAGGGACCTACAATGAGCAGTTCTTC. Protein product: CASSLLAGGTYNEQFF.

V and J are TRBV10-3 and TRBJ1-3; the match to TRBD1 covers 7 bases. Germline V gives CDR1 ENHRY, CDR2 SYGVKD. V shed 9 bases, J shed 0 bases, and the junction held 8 bases outside the gene matches. CDR3 length: 15 residues. The CDR3 protein is CAISEGANSGNTIYF. In nucleotides, the CDR3 is TGTGCCATTTCCGAGGGGGCGAACTCTGGAAACACCATATATTTT.

The CDR3 loop is CASRYGQGASYNEQFF. Here the CDR3 DNA reads TGTGCCAGCAGATACGGACAGGGGGCCTCCTACAATGAGCAGTTCTTC. The chain combines TRBV2 with TRBJ2-1, with 11 bases matching TRBD1. The germline CDR1 and CDR2 sequences are SNHLY and FYNNEI. The V and J ends lost 6 bases and 0 bases, in that order; junction bases with no gene match: 4. CDR3 length: 16 residues.

This chain joins TRBV5-1 and TRBJ2-2; 11 bases match TRBD2. Germline assignment: CDR1 SGHRS and CDR2 YFSETQ. J was trimmed by 4 bases and V by 4 bases; bases with no gene match: 3. This CDR3 is built from 15 residues. The CDR3 sequence is CASSLGLAGTGELFF. CDR3 sequence (DNA): TGCGCCAGCAGCCTCGGACTAGCGGGCACCGGGGAGCTGTTTTTT.

The genes are TRBV12-5 and TRBJ1-1, with D tentatively TRBD1 (5 bases). Germline V CDR1 and CDR2: LGHNT, FRNRAP. V lost 6 bases and J lost 11, with 13 bases in between. The CDR3 consists of 11 residues. CDR3 in amino acids: CASGVPQVAFF. The CDR3 DNA reads TGTGCTAGTGGAGTCCCACAGGTGGCTTTCTTT. The full variable domain, its missing parts supplied by reference TRBV12-5 and TRBJ1-1, is DARVTQTPRHKVTEMGQEVTMRCQPILGHNTVFWYRQTMMQGLELLAYFRNRAPLDDSGMPKDRFSAEMPDATLATLKIQPSEPRDSAVYFCASGVPQVAFFGQGTRLTVV.

The chain couples TRBV6-5 to TRBJ2-5; the match to TRBD1 covers 8 bases. The CDR3 totals 15 residues. V trimming: 6 bases; J trimming: 0 bases; junction bases outside the gene matches: 6. Germline-derived CDR1 and CDR2 are MNHEY and SVGAGI. The CDR3 loop is CASRKTGVYQETQYF. The CDR3 DNA sequence: TGTGCCAGCAGGAAGACAGGGGTGTACCAAGAGACCCAGTACTTC.

The chain carries TRBV27 and TRBJ1-1; 7 bases map to TRBD1. The CDR3 totals 14 residues. Germline lookup yields CDR1 MNHEY and CDR2 SMNVEV (reference sequence). Trimming at V came to 7 bases and at J to 5 bases, leaving 10 bases not matched to a gene. The CDR3 DNA follows: TGTGCCAGCACCTTAAAGACAGGGACTACTGAAGCTTTCTTT. Residues: CASTLKTGTTEAFF.